This T cell receptor beta chain was identified in a study of identical twins. V lost 3 bases, J lost 4 bases, and 10 bases lay in between. The CDR3 is 13 amino acids. CDR1 and CDR2 (germline): MDHEN, SYDVKM. Study-wide results and caveats: For cord blood, abundant beta clonotypes had fewer insertions, unlike memory repertoires, which showed none.

This clonotype was detected many times. Antigen: not known. A universal primer site came from template switching; cDNA carried unique molecular identifiers. From the 5' RACE reads, TCRdb called clonotypes with MiXCR, one entry per CDR3 protein. Of hundreds of thousands of distinct CDR3 sequences listed, over 8.5% are singletons. These sequences were also reported in another study, on yellow fever vaccine responses in identical twins.

The material sequenced was PBMCs. The genes are TRBV28 and TRBJ2-7; weak D call: TRBD1 (5 bases). This receptor was obtained from a woman under 30 in good health. The CDR3 loop is CASSLGRQYEQYF. As DNA, the CDR3 is TGTGCCAGCAGTTTGGGGCGTCAATACGAGCAGTACTTC.